The clone carrying this T cell receptor (beta chain) has only a few counts. The antigen is undetermined. An Oncomine TCR Beta short-read assay was used to sequence the DNA from cultured CD4+ T cells. MiXCR, applied by TCRdb to the PCR reads, yields one record per CDR3 protein. The data show 17,000 or so distinct CDR3 sequences, approximately 50% seen once. The data were obtained in a study of vaccination and CD4 T cells after COVID-19. V lost 6 bases, J lost 5 bases, and 17 bases lay in between. This CDR3 has 15 residues. The germline CDR1 and CDR2 sequences are LNHDA and SQIVND (reference sequence). Described treatment: roughly 10-day PBMC culture with coronavirus spike peptide pools or control peptides (ViraFEST assay). Whole-study findings and limits: Among convalescent patients, a median about 84% of reactive clones emerged only after vaccination.

The TCR comes from a human donor who had recovered from COVID-19. V and J are TRBV19 and TRBJ1-5; weak D call: TRBD1 (5 bases). Sequenced material: CD4+ T cells from blood, cultured in vitro. The CDR3 DNA reads TGTGCCAGTAGAATGGGGACGGGACCCTATCAGCCCCAGCATTTT. This codes for CASRMGTGPYQPQHF.